The rows below give T cell receptor beta chains drawn from one sample of a study of vaccination effects on CD4 cells after COVID-19. Only in-frame clones appear in the TCRdb table, and some are missing; sequencing was by immunoSEQ multiplex PCR. The table records 55,000 or so clones, under 75% of them present only once. These receptors lack a known antigen. Material: CD4+ T cells from PBMCs cultured with SARS-CoV-2 spike peptides, obtained before COVID-19 vaccination. All receptors derive from a human donor who received a COVID-19 vaccine. Each CDR3 is given with its conserved first and last residue. D genes are given only for firm matches. Size values are once, few and many counts, or a class for expanded clones, and some rows have none.

v_gene	d_gene	abundance	j_gene	CDR3aa	CDR3nt
TRBV7-8	TRBD1	many	TRBJ1-5	CASSPGQGNQPQHF	TGTGCCAGCAGCCCTGGACAGGGCAATCAGCCCCAGCATTTT
TRBV6-1	NA	NA	TRBJ1-4	CASSDRAANEKLFF	TGTGCCAGCAGTGACAGGGCGGCTAATGAAAAACTGTTTTTT
TRBV5-4	TRBD1	NA	TRBJ1-2	CASSSNTGTGLIGYTF	TGTGCCAGCAGCTCCAATACCGGGACAGGGTTAATAGGCTACACCTTC
TRBV10-3	TRBD1	few	TRBJ1-2	CAISTRDSFNYGYTF	TGTGCCATCAGTACCCGGGACAGCTTTAACTATGGCTACACCTTC
TRBV9	NA	few	TRBJ2-2	CASSVGSGELFF	TGTGCCAGCAGCGTAGGGTCCGGGGAGCTGTTTTTT
TRBV4-1	NA	NA	TRBJ2-7	CASSQSLDGSYEQYF	TGCGCCAGCAGCCAATCTTTAGACGGCTCCTACGAGCAGTACTTC
TRBV7-9	NA	NA	TRBJ2-5	CASSPGGTLQETQYF	TGTGCCAGCAGCCCAGGGGGGACGCTACAAGAGACCCAGTACTTC
TRBV9	NA	NA	TRBJ2-7	CASSVSTGQSYEQYF	TGTGCCAGCAGCGTCTCGACAGGCCAATCCTACGAGCAGTACTTC
TRBV10-3	NA	NA	TRBJ1-2	CAISERGGESYGYTF	TGTGCCATCAGTGAGAGGGGGGGGGAATCCTATGGCTACACCTTC
TRBV29-1	NA	NA	TRBJ2-5	CSVGVKGGETQYF	TGCAGCGTTGGCGTGAAGGGCGGGGAGACCCAGTACTTC
TRBV6-5	TRBD1	NA	TRBJ1-3	CASGQETSGNTIYF	TGTGCCAGCGGACAGGAAACATCTGGAAACACCATATATTTT
TRBV5-1	TRBD1	once	TRBJ2-3	CASSLVGDRGTDTQYF	TGCGCCAGCAGCTTGGTAGGGGACAGGGGCACAGATACGCAGTATTTT
TRBV9	NA	NA	TRBJ2-2	CASSVDPQGYGGELFF	TGTGCCAGCAGCGTAGATCCCCAGGGGTATGGCGGGGAGCTGTTTTTT
TRBV5-1	NA	NA	TRBJ1-2	CASSLQGGGGYTF	TGCGCCAGCAGTCTTCAGGGTGGTGGTGGCTACACCTTC
TRBV14	NA	few	TRBJ2-3	CASSQDLRTTRVGTDTQYF	TGTGCCAGCAGCCAAGATTTAAGGACTACAAGGGTTGGCACAGATACGCAGTATTTT
TRBV2	TRBD2	few	TRBJ2-1	CASMREGAYNEQFF	TGTGCCAGCATGCGGGAGGGGGCCTACAATGAGCAGTTCTTC